This T cell receptor (beta chain) was identified during a study of cytotoxic CD8 clonotypes in ibrutinib-treated CLL. Study-wide findings and caveats: Ibrutinib response saw clonality rise, and progression saw it return toward baseline.

The sample holds a few counts of this clone. Its target is not known. The protocol was immunoSEQ multiplex PCR, while the TCRdb copy is restricted to in-frame clones and leaves out a portion. This sample has 130,000 to 150,000 clones, with approximately 90% found just once. Sequenced material: PBMCs, taken after 12 months of ibrutinib treatment. The receptor's source is a human donor with chronic lymphocytic leukemia.

The CDR3 reads CASTNAGVVHEQYF. DNA for the CDR3: TGTGCCAGTACCAACGCGGGAGTAGTCCACGAGCAGTACTTC. The genes are TRBV18 and TRBJ2-7; TRBD2 aligns across 7 bases. V dropped 9 bases and J dropped 5; count of bases not matched to a gene: 13. There are 14 residues in the CDR3. CDR1 is KGHSH and CDR2 is LQKENI in the germline V gene. Drawing the rest from reference TRBV18 and TRBJ2-7, the complete variable domain is NAGVMQNPRHLVRRRGQEARLRCSPMKGHSHVYWYRQLPEEGLKFMVYLQKENIIDESGMPKERFSAEFPKEGPSILRIQQVVRGDSAAYFCASTNAGVVHEQYFGPGTRLTVT.